This TCR beta chain is drawn from a study of T cells in Graves' hyperthyroidism and ophthalmopathy. Researchers barred patients who had uncontrolled infection, other autoimmune disease, pregnancy or lactation. Clinical symptoms, serum thyroxine and TRAb, thyroid ultrasound and orbital computed tomography together formed the diagnostic basis. The PBMCs studied were ones that came from about 10 ml fresh peripheral blood. Whole-study findings and limits: In blood, most of the thyroid clonotypes expanded above 0.001 were also present.

This CDR3 has 16 residues. V dropped 4 bases and J dropped 1 base, with 14 bases sitting between them. Per germline, CDR1 SGHRS and CDR2 YFSETQ. Template material for amplifying TCR beta CDR3 regions consisted of RNA transcripts. Using the HTBI primer set, a first-round RT-PCR was run on the TCR CDR3. TCRdb ran MiXCR on the multiplex PCR reads and lists one entry per CDR3 protein. The profile shows around 350,000 distinct CDR3 sequences, roughly 15% of them singletons. A remark on this clonotype: Antigen: not known.

This TCR was sampled from a woman aged 55-69 years with Graves' ophthalmopathy. J is TRBJ2-2 and V is TRBV5-1; a weak D match, TRBD1 (5 bases). The material sequenced was blood. The CDR3, as DNA: TGCGCCAGCAGCCCAAAGACAGTAATGAACACCGGGGAGCTGTTTTTT. It is translated as CASSPKTVMNTGELFF.